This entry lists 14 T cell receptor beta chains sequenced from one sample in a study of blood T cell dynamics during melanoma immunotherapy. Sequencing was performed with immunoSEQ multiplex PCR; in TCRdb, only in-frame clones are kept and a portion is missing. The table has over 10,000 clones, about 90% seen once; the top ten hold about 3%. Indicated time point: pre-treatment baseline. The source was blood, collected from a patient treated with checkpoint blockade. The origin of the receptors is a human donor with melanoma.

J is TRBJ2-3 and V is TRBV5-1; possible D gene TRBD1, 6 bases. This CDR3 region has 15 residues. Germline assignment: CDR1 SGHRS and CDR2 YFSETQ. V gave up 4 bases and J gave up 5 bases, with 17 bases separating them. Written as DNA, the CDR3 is TGCGCCAGCAGCCCGACTGGGACACGACGAGATACGCAGTATTTT. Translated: CASSPTGTRRDTQYF. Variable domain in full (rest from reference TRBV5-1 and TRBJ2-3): KAGVTQTPRYLIKTRGQQVTLSCSPISGHRSVSWYQQTPGQGLQFLFEYFSETQRNKGNFPGRFSGRQFSNSRSEMNVSTLELGDSALYLCASSPTGTRRDTQYFGPGTRLTVL.

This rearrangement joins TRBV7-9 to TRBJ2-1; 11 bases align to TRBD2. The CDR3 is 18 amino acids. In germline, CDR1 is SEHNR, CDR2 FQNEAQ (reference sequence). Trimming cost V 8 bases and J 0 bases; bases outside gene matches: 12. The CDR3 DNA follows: TGTGCCAGCGGCGAGGGGGTAGCGGGAGGGCCCTCCTACAATGAGCAGTTCTTC. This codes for CASGEGVAGGPSYNEQFF.

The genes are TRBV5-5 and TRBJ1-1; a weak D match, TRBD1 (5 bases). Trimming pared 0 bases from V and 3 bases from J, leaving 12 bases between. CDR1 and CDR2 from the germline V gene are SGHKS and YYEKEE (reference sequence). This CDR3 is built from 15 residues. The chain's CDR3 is CASSLAGAGYTEAFF. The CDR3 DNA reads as TGTGCCAGCAGCTTGGCCGGGGCAGGGTACACTGAAGCTTTCTTT.

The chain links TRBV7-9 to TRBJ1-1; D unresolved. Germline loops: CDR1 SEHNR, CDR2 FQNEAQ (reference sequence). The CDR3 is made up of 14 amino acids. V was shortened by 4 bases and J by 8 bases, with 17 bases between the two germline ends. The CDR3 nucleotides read TGTGCCAGCAGCTCACATTCTGGAGGGCTAGAAGCTTTCTTT. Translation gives CASSSHSGGLEAFF.

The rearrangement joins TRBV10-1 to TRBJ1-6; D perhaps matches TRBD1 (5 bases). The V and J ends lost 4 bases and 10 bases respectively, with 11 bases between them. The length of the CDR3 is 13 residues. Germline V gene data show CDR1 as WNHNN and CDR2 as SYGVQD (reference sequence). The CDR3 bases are TGCGCCAGCAGTGGGGGGGTCAACTCACCCCTCCACTTT. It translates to CASSGGVNSPLHF.

The CDR3 spells CASSPKGSREGYTF. The CDR3 DNA follows: TGTGCCAGCAGCCCAAAAGGGTCTCGGGAAGGCTACACCTTC. The chain carries TRBV7-8 and TRBJ1-2; D is unclear. The CDR3 loop spans 14 amino acids. From germline, CDR1 is SGHVS and CDR2 FQNEAQ. The V and J ends lost 5 bases and 8 bases respectively, with 18 bases between them.

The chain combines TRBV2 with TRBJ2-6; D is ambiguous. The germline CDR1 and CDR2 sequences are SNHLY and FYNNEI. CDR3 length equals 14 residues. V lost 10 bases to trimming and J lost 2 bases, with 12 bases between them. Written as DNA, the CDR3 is TGTGCCAACAGAGGCGACACTGGGGCCAACGTCCTGACTTTC. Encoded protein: CANRGDTGANVLTF. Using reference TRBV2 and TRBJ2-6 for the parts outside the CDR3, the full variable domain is EPEVTQTPSHQVTQMGQEVILRCVPISNHLYFYWYRQILGQKVEFLVSFYNNEISEKSEIFDDQFSVERPDGSNFTLKIRSTKLEDSAMYFCANRGDTGANVLTFGAGSRLTVL.

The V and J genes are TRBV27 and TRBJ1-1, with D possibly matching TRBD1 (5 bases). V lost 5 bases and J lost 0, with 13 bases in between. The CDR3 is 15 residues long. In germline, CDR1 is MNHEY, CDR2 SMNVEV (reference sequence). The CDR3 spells CASSILRVMNTEAFF. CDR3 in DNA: TGTGCCAGCAGTATCCTCAGGGTGATGAACACTGAAGCTTTCTTT.

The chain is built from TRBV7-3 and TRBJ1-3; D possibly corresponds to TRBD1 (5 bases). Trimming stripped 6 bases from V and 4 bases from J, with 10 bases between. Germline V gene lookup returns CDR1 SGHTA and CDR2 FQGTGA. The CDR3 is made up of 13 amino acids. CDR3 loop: CASSQGDGNTIYF. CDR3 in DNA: TGTGCCAGCAGTCAGGGTGACGGAAACACCATATATTTT.

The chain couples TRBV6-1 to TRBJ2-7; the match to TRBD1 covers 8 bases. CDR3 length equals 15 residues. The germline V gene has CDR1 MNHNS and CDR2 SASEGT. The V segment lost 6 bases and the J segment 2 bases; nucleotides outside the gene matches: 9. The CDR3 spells CASRDPQGGTYEQYF. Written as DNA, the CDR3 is TGTGCCAGCAGAGACCCACAGGGGGGAACCTACGAGCAGTACTTC.

The CDR3 region has the DNA TGTGCCAGCAGCCCGGGGGGGCAGCCCCAGCATTTT. Amino acids: CASSPGGQPQHF. The chain carries TRBV5-5 and TRBJ1-5, with D possibly TRBD1 on 5 matching bases. CDR3 length equals 12 residues. Germline values: CDR1 SGHKS, CDR2 YYEKEE (reference sequence). Trimming pared 4 bases from V and 7 bases from J, leaving 9 bases between.

In DNA, the CDR3 is TGTGCCTGGAGTCACGACCGGAATCAGCCCCAGCATTTT. Encoded protein: CAWSHDRNQPQHF. The V and J genes are TRBV30 and TRBJ1-5; D is unresolved. Germline loops: CDR1 GTSNPN, CDR2 SVGIG (reference sequence). The CDR3 length is 13 residues. The V and J ends lost 2 bases and 4 bases respectively, with 9 bases between them.

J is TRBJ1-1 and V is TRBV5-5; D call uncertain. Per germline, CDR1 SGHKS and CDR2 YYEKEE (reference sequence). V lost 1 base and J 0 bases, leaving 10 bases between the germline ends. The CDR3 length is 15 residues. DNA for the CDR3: TGTGCCAGCAGCTTGCTGGGGAACATGAACACTGAAGCTTTCTTT. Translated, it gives CASSLLGNMNTEAFF.

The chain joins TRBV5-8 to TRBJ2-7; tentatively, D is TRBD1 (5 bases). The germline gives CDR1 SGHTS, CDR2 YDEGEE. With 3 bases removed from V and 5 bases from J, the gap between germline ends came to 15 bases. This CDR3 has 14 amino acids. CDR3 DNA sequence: TGTGCCAGCAGCTCCCTGAGCAGGGCACACGAGCAGTACTTC. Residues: CASSSLSRAHEQYF.